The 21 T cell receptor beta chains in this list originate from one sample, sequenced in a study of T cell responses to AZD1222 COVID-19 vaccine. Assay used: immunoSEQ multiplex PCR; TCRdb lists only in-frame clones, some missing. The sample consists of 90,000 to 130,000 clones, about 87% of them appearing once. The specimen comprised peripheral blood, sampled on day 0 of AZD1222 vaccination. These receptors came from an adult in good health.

The CDR3 DNA reads as TGCAGCGCGGGACAGCCAAACACTGAAGCTTTCTTT. It translates to CSAGQPNTEAFF. J is TRBJ1-1 and V is TRBV29-1, with 7 positions matching TRBD1. The germline V gene encodes CDR1 SQVTM and CDR2 ANQGSEA. J gave up 2 bases and V 7 bases, and 4 bases lay outside the gene matches. The CDR3 is 12 residues long.

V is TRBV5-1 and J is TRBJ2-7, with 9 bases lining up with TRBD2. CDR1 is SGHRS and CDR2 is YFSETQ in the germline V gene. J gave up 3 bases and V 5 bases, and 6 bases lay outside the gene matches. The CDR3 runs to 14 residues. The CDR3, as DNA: TGCGCCAGCAGTGTCGGACTAGCGTTCTACGAGCAGTACTTC. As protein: CASSVGLAFYEQYF. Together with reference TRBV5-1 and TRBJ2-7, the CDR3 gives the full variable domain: KAGVTQTPRYLIKTRGQQVTLSCSPISGHRSVSWYQQTPGQGLQFLFEYFSETQRNKGNFPGRFSGRQFSNSRSEMNVSTLELGDSALYLCASSVGLAFYEQYFGPGTRLTVT.

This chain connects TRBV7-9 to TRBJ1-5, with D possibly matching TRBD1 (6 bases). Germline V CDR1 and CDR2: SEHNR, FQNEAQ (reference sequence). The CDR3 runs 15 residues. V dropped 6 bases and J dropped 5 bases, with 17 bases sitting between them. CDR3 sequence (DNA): TGTGCCAGCAGTCCAGGGGCAGGGCAGGATCAGCCCCAGCATTTT. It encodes CASSPGAGQDQPQHF.

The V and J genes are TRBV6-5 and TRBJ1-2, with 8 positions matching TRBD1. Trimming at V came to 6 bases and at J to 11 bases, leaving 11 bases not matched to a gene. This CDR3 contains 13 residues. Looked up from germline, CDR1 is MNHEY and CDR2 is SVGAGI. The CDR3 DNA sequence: TGTGCCAGCAGCAAAAAGGACAGGGAAGTATACACCTTC. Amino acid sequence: CASSKKDREVYTF.

The CDR3 region is CASSFAGGPGNTIYF. CDR3 nucleotides: TGTGCCAGCAGCTTCGCAGGGGGCCCTGGAAACACCATATATTTT. The chain is built from TRBV5-5 and TRBJ1-3, with TRBD1 identical over 8 bases. Germline CDR1 and CDR2: SGHKS and YYEKEE (reference sequence). J lost 2 bases, V lost 2 bases, and 3 bases had no gene match. The CDR3 spans 15 residues.

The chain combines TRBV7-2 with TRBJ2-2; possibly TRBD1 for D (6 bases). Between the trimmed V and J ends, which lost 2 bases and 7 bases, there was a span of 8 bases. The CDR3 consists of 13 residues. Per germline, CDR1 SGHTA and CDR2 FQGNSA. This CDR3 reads CASSLQGYGELFF. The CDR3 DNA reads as TGTGCCAGCAGCTTACAGGGGTACGGGGAGCTGTTTTTT.

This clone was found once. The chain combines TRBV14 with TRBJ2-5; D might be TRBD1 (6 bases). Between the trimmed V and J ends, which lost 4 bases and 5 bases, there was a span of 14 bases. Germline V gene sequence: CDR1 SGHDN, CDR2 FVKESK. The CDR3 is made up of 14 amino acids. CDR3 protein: CASSRTQGMETQYF. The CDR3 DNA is TGTGCCAGCAGCCGAACACAGGGTATGGAGACCCAGTACTTC.

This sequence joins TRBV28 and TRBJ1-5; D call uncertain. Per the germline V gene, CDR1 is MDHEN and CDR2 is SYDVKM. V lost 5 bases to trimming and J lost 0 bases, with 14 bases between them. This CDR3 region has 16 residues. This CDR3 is CASSPRNNYSNQPQHF. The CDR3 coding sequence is TGTGCCAGCAGTCCGCGGAACAACTATAGCAATCAGCCCCAGCATTTT.

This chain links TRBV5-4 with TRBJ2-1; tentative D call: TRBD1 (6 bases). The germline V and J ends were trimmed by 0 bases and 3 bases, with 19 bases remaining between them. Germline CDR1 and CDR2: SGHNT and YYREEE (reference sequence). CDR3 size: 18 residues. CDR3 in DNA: TGTGCCAGCAGCTTGGAGGGTCATGGGCAGGGGCTCTACAATGAGCAGTTCTTC. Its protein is CASSLEGHGQGLYNEQFF. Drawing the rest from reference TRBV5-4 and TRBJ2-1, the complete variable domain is ETGVTQSPTHLIKTRGQQVTLRCSSQSGHNTVSWYQQALGQGPQFIFQYYREEENGRGNFPPRFSGLQFPNYSSELNVNALELDDSALYLCASSLEGHGQGLYNEQFFGPGTRLTVL.

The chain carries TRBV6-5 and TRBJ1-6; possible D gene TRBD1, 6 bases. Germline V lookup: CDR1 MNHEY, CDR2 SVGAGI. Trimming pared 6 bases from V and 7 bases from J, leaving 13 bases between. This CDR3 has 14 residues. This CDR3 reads CASSTGFLNSPLHF. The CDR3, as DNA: TGTGCCAGCAGCACAGGGTTTCTCAATTCACCCCTCCACTTT.

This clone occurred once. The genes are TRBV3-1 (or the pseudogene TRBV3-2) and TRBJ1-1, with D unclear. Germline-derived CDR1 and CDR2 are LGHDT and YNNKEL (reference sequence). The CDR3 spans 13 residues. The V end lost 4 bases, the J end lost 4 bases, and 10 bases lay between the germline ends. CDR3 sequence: CASSPNQITEAFF. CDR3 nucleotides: TGTGCCAGCAGCCCAAATCAGATCACTGAAGCTTTCTTT.

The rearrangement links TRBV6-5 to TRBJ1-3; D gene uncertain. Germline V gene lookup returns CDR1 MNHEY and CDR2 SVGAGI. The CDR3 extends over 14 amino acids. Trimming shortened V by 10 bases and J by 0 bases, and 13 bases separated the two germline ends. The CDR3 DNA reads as TGTGCCATCAGCAGTTCTTCCTCTGGAAACACCATATATTTT. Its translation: CAISSSSSGNTIYF.

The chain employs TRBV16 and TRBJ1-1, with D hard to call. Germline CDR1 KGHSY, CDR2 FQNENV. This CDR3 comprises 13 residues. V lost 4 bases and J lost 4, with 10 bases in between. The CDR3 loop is CASSRGGLTEAFF. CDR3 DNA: TGTGCCAGCAGCCGGGGTGGGCTCACTGAAGCTTTCTTT.

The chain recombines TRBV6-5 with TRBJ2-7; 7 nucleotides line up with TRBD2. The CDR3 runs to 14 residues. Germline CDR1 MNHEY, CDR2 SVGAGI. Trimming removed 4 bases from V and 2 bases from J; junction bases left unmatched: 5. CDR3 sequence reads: CASSSLGGAYEQYF. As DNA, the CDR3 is TGTGCCAGCAGTTCCCTGGGAGGGGCCTACGAGCAGTACTTC.

CDR3 amino acids: CASSLTGPNTEAFF. As DNA, the CDR3 is TGCGCCAGCAGCTTGACAGGGCCCAACACTGAAGCTTTCTTT. The chain uses TRBV5-1 and TRBJ1-1; a possible D gene is TRBD1 (6 bases). Per germline, CDR1 SGHRS and CDR2 YFSETQ. Deletions cut 1 base from V and 2 bases from J, with 9 bases between. The CDR3 loop spans 14 amino acids. The full variable domain, with the rest looked up from reference TRBV5-1 and TRBJ1-1, is KAGVTQTPRYLIKTRGQQVTLSCSPISGHRSVSWYQQTPGQGLQFLFEYFSETQRNKGNFPGRFSGRQFSNSRSEMNVSTLELGDSALYLCASSLTGPNTEAFFGQGTRLTVV.

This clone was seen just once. The CDR3 spells CASSPKRGSYNEQFF. Here the CDR3 DNA reads TGTGCCAGCAGCCCGAAACGCGGGAGTTACAATGAGCAGTTCTTC. The gene calls are TRBV11-3 and TRBJ2-1; 7 bases agree with TRBD2. Germline V gene lookup returns CDR1 SGHNT and CDR2 YENEEA. This CDR3 has 15 amino acids. V lost 5 bases, J lost 4 bases, and 8 bases stayed unmatched.

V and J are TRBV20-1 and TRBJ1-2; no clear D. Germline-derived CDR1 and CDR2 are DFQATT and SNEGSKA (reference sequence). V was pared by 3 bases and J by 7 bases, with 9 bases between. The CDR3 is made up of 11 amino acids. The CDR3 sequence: CSASTSLGYTF. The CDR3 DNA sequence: TGCAGTGCTAGCACCTCCCTTGGCTACACCTTC.

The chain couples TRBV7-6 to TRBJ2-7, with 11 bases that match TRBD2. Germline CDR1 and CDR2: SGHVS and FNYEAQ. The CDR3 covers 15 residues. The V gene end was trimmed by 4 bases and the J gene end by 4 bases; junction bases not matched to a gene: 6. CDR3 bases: TGTGCCAGCAGCTGGCTTAGCGGGGGGGTATACGAGCAGTACTTC. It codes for CASSWLSGGVYEQYF.

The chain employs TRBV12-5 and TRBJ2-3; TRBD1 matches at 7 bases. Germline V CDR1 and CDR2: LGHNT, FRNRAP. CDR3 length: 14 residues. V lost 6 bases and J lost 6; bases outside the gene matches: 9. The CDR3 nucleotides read TGTGCTAGTGGCTACACAGGGGTAACGGATACGCAGTATTTT. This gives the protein CASGYTGVTDTQYF.

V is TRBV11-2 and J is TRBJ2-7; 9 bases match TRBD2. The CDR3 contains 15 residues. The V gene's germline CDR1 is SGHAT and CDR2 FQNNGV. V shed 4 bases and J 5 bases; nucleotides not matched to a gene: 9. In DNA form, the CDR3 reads TGTGCCAGCAGCTCCGTAGCGGGAGTCGTCCACGAGCAGTACTTC. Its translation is CASSSVAGVVHEQYF. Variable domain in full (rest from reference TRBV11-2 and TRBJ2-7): EAGVAQSPRYKIIEKRQSVAFWCNPISGHATLYWYQQILGQGPKLLIQFQNNGVVDDSQLPKDRFSAERLKGVDSTLKIQPAKLEDSAVYLCASSSVAGVVHEQYFGPGTRLTVT.

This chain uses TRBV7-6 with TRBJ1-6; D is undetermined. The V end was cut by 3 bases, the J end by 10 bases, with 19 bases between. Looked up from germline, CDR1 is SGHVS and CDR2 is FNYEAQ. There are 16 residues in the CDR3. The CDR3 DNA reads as TGTGCCAGCAGCTTGGGAACGAAGAGGTCGAGCTCACCCCTCCACTTT. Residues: CASSLGTKRSSSPLHF.